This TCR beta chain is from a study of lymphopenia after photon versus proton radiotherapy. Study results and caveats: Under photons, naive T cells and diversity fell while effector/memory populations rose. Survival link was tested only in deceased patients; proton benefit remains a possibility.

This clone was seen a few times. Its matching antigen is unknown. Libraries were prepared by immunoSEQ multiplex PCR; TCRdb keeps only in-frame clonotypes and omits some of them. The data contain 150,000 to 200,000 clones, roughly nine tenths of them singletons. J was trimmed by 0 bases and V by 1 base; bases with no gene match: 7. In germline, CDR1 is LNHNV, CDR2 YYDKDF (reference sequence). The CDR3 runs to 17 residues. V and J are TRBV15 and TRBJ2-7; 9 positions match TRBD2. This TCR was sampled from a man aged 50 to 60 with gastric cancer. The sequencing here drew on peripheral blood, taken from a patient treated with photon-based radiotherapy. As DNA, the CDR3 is TGTGCCACCAGCAGAGTTGCCCCTAGCGGGATCTCCTACGAGCAGTACTTC. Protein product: CATSRVAPSGISYEQYF.